These 30 T cell receptor beta chains originate from one sample sequenced in a study. TCRdb redid the calling of the RT-PCR reads with MiXCR, one entry per CDR3 protein. The sample holds hundreds of thousands of distinct CDR3 sequences; 14% are singletons and the top ten take roughly 3.9%. Sequences were obtained from memory CD4+ T cells from blood. These receptors came from a female donor in good health, serving as a healthy control.

The chain uses TRBV29-1 and TRBJ1-1; TRBD1 is a possible D gene (5 bases). Trimming left V 0 bases short and J 6 bases short, with 17 bases between. The V gene's germline CDR1 is SQVTM and CDR2 ANQGSEA. The CDR3 runs 15 residues. CDR3: CSVEDRGRKGPEAFF. CDR3 DNA sequence: TGCAGCGTTGAAGATAGGGGCAGGAAGGGCCCTGAAGCTTTCTTT.

The J gene is TRBJ1-5, the V gene TRBV7-2, with D unclear. Germline CDR1 SGHTA, CDR2 FQGNSA. This CDR3 spans 15 amino acids. V gave up 0 bases and J gave up 3 bases, with 9 bases separating them. The CDR3 nucleotides are TGTGCCAGCAGCTTAGCTCCGACCTCCAATCAGCCCCAGCATTTT. This gives the protein CASSLAPTSNQPQHF.

This clonotype was detected ten times or more. The rearrangement links TRBV5-1 to TRBJ2-3; 8 positions agree with TRBD1. Germline CDR1 and CDR2: SGHRS and YFSETQ. The CDR3 is made up of 15 amino acids. V trimming: 4 bases; J trimming: 3 bases; junction bases outside the gene matches: 7. The CDR3 loop reads CASSPGGQGTDTQYF. The CDR3 region has the DNA TGCGCCAGCAGCCCAGGAGGACAGGGTACAGATACGCAGTATTTT.

There are many counts of this clonotype. The rearrangement joins TRBV10-3 to TRBJ2-1, with D unresolved. Looked up from germline, CDR1 is ENHRY and CDR2 is SYGVKD. The CDR3 extends over 13 amino acids. Trimming left V 1 base short and J 7 bases short, with 8 bases between. The CDR3 DNA reads as TGTGCCATCAGTGAGTTGCGAAGAAATGAGCAGTTCTTC. Translating gives CAISELRRNEQFF.

This clonotype came up a few times. The CDR3 nucleotides are TGTGCCAGCAGTTCACCCAGGGGGCAAGGCTCTGGGGCCAACGTCCTGACTTTC. Residues: CASSSPRGQGSGANVLTF. V usage is TRBV27 and J usage is TRBJ2-6, with TRBD1 identical over 8 bases. CDR3 length equals 18 residues. CDR1 is MNHEY and CDR2 is SMNVEV in the germline V gene (reference sequence). V lost 4 bases to trimming and J lost 0 bases; unmatched junction nucleotides: 8.

This clonotype was seen at least ten times. The gene calls are TRBV4-2 and TRBJ2-1; D gene uncertain. Germline-derived CDR1 and CDR2 are LGHNA and YNFKEQ. This CDR3 region has 14 residues. V was pared by 0 bases and J by 2 bases, with 5 bases between. The CDR3 nucleotides read TGTGCCAGCAGCCAAGAGAGGACCTACAATGAGCAGTTCTTC. This sequence encodes CASSQERTYNEQFF.

This clonotype has more than one count but fewer than ten. The chain has TRBV7-9 and TRBJ2-7, with a weak D call TRBD1 (6 bases). The CDR3 loop spans 15 amino acids. Trimming left V 4 bases short and J 1 base short, with 14 bases between. Germline-derived CDR1 and CDR2 are SEHNR and FQNEAQ (reference sequence). The DNA of the CDR3 is TGTGCCAGCAGCTCACCGGGACACAAGTCCTACGAGCAGTACTTC. It encodes CASSSPGHKSYEQYF.

This clonotype was recorded at least ten times. DNA for the CDR3: TGCAGCGTTGGAGCTCTAGCGGGGGGTGGCAATGAGCAGTTCTTC. Protein sequence: CSVGALAGGGNEQFF. The chain couples TRBV29-1 to TRBJ2-1; 11 nucleotides agree with TRBD2. This CDR3 is 15 amino acids long. V was pared by 4 bases and J by 6 bases, with 8 bases of the junction left unmatched. Looked up from germline, CDR1 is SQVTM and CDR2 is ANQGSEA.

V and J are TRBV20-1 and TRBJ1-2, with D perhaps TRBD1 (5 bases). Between the trimmed V and J ends, which lost 4 bases and 2 bases, there was a span of 11 bases. The germline V gene encodes CDR1 DFQATT and CDR2 SNEGSKA (reference sequence). The CDR3 extends over 13 amino acids. CDR3 in amino acids: CSATDILNYGYTF. The CDR3 DNA reads TGCAGTGCTACGGACATCTTAAACTATGGCTACACCTTC.

The chain combines TRBV18 with TRBJ2-5, with 10 bases that match TRBD2. V shed 5 bases and J 3 bases; nucleotides not matched to a gene: 9. From germline, CDR1 is KGHSH and CDR2 LQKENI. The CDR3 has 16 amino acids. CDR3 loop: CASSEASGRREETQYF. The DNA of the CDR3 is TGTGCCAGCTCAGAAGCTAGCGGGAGAAGGGAAGAGACCCAGTACTTC.

This clonotype was counted only a few times. This sequence joins TRBV20-1 and TRBJ2-3; TRBD1 aligns across 7 bases. This CDR3 contains 14 residues. Trimming cost V 5 bases and J 0 bases; bases outside gene matches: 5. Germline V gene data show CDR1 as DFQATT and CDR2 as SNEGSKA (reference sequence). This chain's CDR3 is CSAPSQGSTDTQYF. CDR3 bases: TGCAGTGCTCCATCACAGGGGAGCACAGATACGCAGTATTTT.

This clonotype was seen a few times. J is TRBJ2-1 and V is TRBV3-1, with D perhaps given as TRBD1 or TRBD2 (6 bases each). The CDR3 is made up of 14 amino acids. V lost 4 bases and J 7 bases, leaving 14 bases between the germline ends. The germline CDR1 and CDR2 sequences are LGHDT and YNNKEL (reference sequence). CDR3 DNA: TGTGCCAGCAGCCTGACTAGGGGGGAAAATGAGCAGTTCTTC. It specifies CASSLTRGENEQFF.

This chain connects TRBV3-1 to TRBJ2-1; 8 bases map to TRBD1. V shed 4 bases and J 5 bases; nucleotides not matched to a gene: 10. The CDR3 runs 16 residues. Germline lookup yields CDR1 LGHDT and CDR2 YNNKEL (reference sequence). The CDR3 is CASSPSDRGFHNEQFF. The DNA of the CDR3 is TGTGCCAGCAGCCCCTCCGACAGGGGATTCCACAATGAGCAGTTCTTC.

This clonotype was counted at least ten times. The V and J genes are TRBV7-2 and TRBJ2-1; the D is unclear. The CDR3 sequence is 15 residues long. Germline values: CDR1 SGHTA, CDR2 FQGNSA. V was cut by 1 base and J by 1 base, with 8 bases left in between. The CDR3 bases are TGTGCCAGCAGCTTAGATAAGTGGTCCTACAATGAGCAGTTCTTC. Protein sequence: CASSLDKWSYNEQFF.

This clonotype turned up a few times. The chain has TRBV27 and TRBJ1-1; 9 bases align to TRBD1. With V trimmed by 6 bases and J by 4 bases, 3 bases remained unmatched. Germline CDR1 and CDR2: MNHEY and SMNVEV (reference sequence). This CDR3 has 13 amino acids. The CDR3 region is CASRGQGLTEAFF. The CDR3 nucleotides are TGTGCCAGCAGGGGACAGGGCCTCACTGAAGCTTTCTTT.

This rearrangement joins TRBV7-2 to TRBJ1-1; D is unclear. The CDR3 runs 13 residues. Germline lookup yields CDR1 SGHTA and CDR2 FQGNSA. V was cut by 5 bases and J by 7 bases, with 14 bases left in between. CDR3 loop: CASSTKTDYEAFF. The CDR3 bases are TGTGCCAGCAGCACTAAGACGGATTATGAAGCTTTCTTT.

This clonotype was detected ten times or more. The V and J genes are TRBV6-2 or TRBV6-3 and TRBJ1-1, with 10 bases that match TRBD1. Germline V lookup: CDR1 MNHEY, CDR2 SVGEGT. This CDR3 has 15 amino acids. The V gene end was trimmed by 5 bases and the J gene end by 4 bases; junction bases not matched to a gene: 7. The chain's CDR3 is CASSNPGTGVTEAFF. CDR3 DNA: TGTGCCAGCAGTAATCCCGGGACAGGGGTCACTGAAGCTTTCTTT.

This clonotype occurred a few times. The gene calls are TRBV27 and TRBJ1-4, with D possibly being TRBD1 (5 bases). The CDR3 sequence is 15 residues long. V was pared by 0 bases and J by 8 bases, with 13 bases between. The V gene's germline CDR1 is MNHEY and CDR2 SMNVEV (reference sequence). The DNA of the CDR3 is TGTGCCAGCAGTTTATCAATCAGGGTTCGGGAAAAACTGTTTTTT. Its protein product is CASSLSIRVREKLFF.

This clonotype has ten or more counts. V is TRBV7-2 and J is TRBJ2-5, with D perhaps given as TRBD1 or TRBD2 (5 bases each). With 5 bases removed from V and 2 bases from J, the gap between germline ends came to 9 bases. This CDR3 contains 13 residues. Germline CDR1 reads SGHTA; CDR2 reads FQGNSA. In DNA, the CDR3 is TGTGCCAGCAGCCGGGACCAGCAAGAGACCCAGTACTTC. This encodes CASSRDQQETQYF.

Turning to this clonotype: The junction and the germline gene differ at one end; a read error may be behind it. The gene calls are TRBV7-9 and TRBJ2-3; D is undetermined. Germline V gene data show CDR1 as SEHNR and CDR2 as FQNEAQ (reference sequence). This CDR3 is 16 amino acids long. CDR3 coding DNA: TGTGCCAGCACCTTACGAGACGAAGTAAACACAGATACGCAGTATTTT. It codes for CASTLRDEVNTDTQYF.

This clonotype was found a few times. The V and J genes are TRBV28 and TRBJ1-5; D may be TRBD1 (5 bases). Germline loops: CDR1 MDHEN, CDR2 SYDVKM. The CDR3 consists of 16 residues. Trimming took 5 bases from V and 4 from J, leaving 18 bases between them. CDR3 coding DNA: TGTGCCAGCAGTGTATCAGGGACGGTTGGGAATCAGCCCCAGCATTTT. This gives the protein CASSVSGTVGNQPQHF.

The table lists this clonotype with many counts. V is TRBV7-2 and J is TRBJ2-1; TRBD1 aligns across 8 bases. The CDR3 loop spans 14 amino acids. Germline V CDR1 and CDR2: SGHTA, FQGNSA. J gave up 9 bases and V 4 bases, and 8 bases lay outside the gene matches. Here the CDR3 reads CASSWGFGQGEQFF. CDR3 nucleotide sequence: TGTGCCAGCAGCTGGGGATTTGGACAGGGTGAGCAGTTCTTC.

A note on this clonotype: Its ends do not fully match the called genes, so a read error is possible. This chain uses TRBV6-6 with TRBJ2-3, with D perhaps matching TRBD2 (5 bases). Germline V CDR1 and CDR2: MNHNY, SVGAGI (reference sequence). The CDR3 loop spans 16 amino acids. CDR3 DNA sequence: TGTGCCAGCAGCTCCCCCCGGGATTTGGGCACAGATACGAAGTATTTT. This sequence encodes CASSSPRDLGTDTKYF.

This clonotype was recorded at least ten times. The genes are TRBV12-3 or TRBV12-4 and TRBJ1-2; D not certain. Trimming shortened V by 3 bases and J by 2 bases, and 7 bases separated the two germline ends. The CDR3 loop spans 13 amino acids. CDR3: CASSFSRNYGYTF. CDR3 coding DNA: TGTGCCAGCAGTTTCTCGCGCAACTATGGCTACACCTTC.

This clonotype was seen a few times. The chain is built from TRBV6-5 and TRBJ2-6; 7 bases fit TRBD2. This CDR3 is built from 19 residues. Germline lookup yields CDR1 MNHEY and CDR2 SVGAGI. Unmatched junction bases numbered 9, after V lost 0 bases and J lost 1 base. In nucleotides, the CDR3 is TGTGCCAGCAGTTACTCGGCCGGGACTACCCCTTCTGGGGCCAACGTCCTGACTTTC. This translates into CASSYSAGTTPSGANVLTF.

The V and J genes are TRBV20-1 and TRBJ2-2; tentative D call: TRBD2 (6 bases). The CDR3 totals 14 residues. V gave up 6 bases and J gave up 3 bases, with 14 bases separating them. Germline lookup yields CDR1 DFQATT and CDR2 SNEGSKA (reference sequence). The CDR3 DNA reads TGCAGTGCCCACAACCGGGAGTACACCGGGGAGCTGTTTTTT. Translated: CSAHNREYTGELFF.

V is TRBV24-1 and J is TRBJ2-1; TRBD1 is a possible D gene (6 bases). V lost 10 bases and J lost 4, with 10 bases in between. CDR1 KGHDR and CDR2 SFDVKD come from the germline V gene. The CDR3 loop spans 12 amino acids. DNA of the CDR3: TGTGCCACAGGCACAGGGTACAATGAGCAGTTCTTC. Translation gives CATGTGYNEQFF.

The chain joins TRBV19 to TRBJ2-3, with D perhaps assigned TRBD1 or TRBD2 (5 bases each). The germline V gene has CDR1 LNHDA and CDR2 SQIVND (reference sequence). V was pared by 7 bases and J by 2 bases, with 19 bases between. This CDR3 has 16 amino acids. CDR3 in DNA: TGTGCCAGTAACGACCGCCGTAGGGGAGTCACAGATACGCAGTATTTT. Translation gives CASNDRRRGVTDTQYF.

The rearrangement links TRBV7-2 to TRBJ2-4; the D is unclear. Deletions cut 3 bases from V and 2 bases from J, with 8 bases between. The CDR3 is made up of 14 amino acids. CDR1 and CDR2 from the germline V gene are SGHTA and FQGNSA. In DNA form, the CDR3 reads TGTGCCAGCAGCTTTTACATGACCAAAAACATTCAGTACTTC. Translation gives CASSFYMTKNIQYF.

The gene calls are TRBV28 and TRBJ1-5; 10 bases are shared with TRBD1. Germline assignment: CDR1 MDHEN and CDR2 SYDVKM. The CDR3 length is 15 residues. V shed 3 bases and J 5 bases; nucleotides not matched to a gene: 4. CDR3 bases: TGTGCCAGCAGTTTCCAGACAGGGGGCCATCAGCCCCAGCATTTT. It codes for CASSFQTGGHQPQHF.